This TCR beta chain is from a study of beta chain features in type 1 diabetes. As for the study in general: Taken together, all samples contributed approximately 110 million examined sorted cells.

Expressed TCRB transcripts got sequenced, as all isolated RNA was reverse transcribed. There were 3.4 million or so reads on average in the naive, central memory and regulatory T cell samples. The method was immunoSEQ multiplex PCR; TCRdb's version includes in-frame clones alone and lacks a portion of them. The sample includes approximately 240,000 clones, roughly 16% seen only once; the top ten take approximately 0.086%. Findings of the study overall: Shortening that was moderate but significant affected the TCRB CDR3s of Type 1 diabetes patients in all four CD4+ subsets.

Details on this clone: What it binds is not known.

A CD45RO/CCR7/CD25/CD127/CD95/CD27 panel sorted naive, central memory, regulatory and stem cell-like memory CD4+ cells. The purity of all sorted populations exceeded 98%. Trimming removed 6 bases from V and 1 base from J, with 10 bases in between. This CDR3 comprises 14 residues. Germline assignment: CDR1 LNHDA and CDR2 SQIVND (reference sequence). This receptor was identified in a man aged 25-40 years with type 1 diabetes. This chain connects TRBV19 to TRBJ2-4; D gene unclear. Material: naive CD4+ T cells from blood. The CDR3 spells CASSLQVAKNIQYF. The CDR3 region has the DNA TGTGCCAGTAGCCTCCAAGTTGCCAAAAACATTCAGTACTTC.